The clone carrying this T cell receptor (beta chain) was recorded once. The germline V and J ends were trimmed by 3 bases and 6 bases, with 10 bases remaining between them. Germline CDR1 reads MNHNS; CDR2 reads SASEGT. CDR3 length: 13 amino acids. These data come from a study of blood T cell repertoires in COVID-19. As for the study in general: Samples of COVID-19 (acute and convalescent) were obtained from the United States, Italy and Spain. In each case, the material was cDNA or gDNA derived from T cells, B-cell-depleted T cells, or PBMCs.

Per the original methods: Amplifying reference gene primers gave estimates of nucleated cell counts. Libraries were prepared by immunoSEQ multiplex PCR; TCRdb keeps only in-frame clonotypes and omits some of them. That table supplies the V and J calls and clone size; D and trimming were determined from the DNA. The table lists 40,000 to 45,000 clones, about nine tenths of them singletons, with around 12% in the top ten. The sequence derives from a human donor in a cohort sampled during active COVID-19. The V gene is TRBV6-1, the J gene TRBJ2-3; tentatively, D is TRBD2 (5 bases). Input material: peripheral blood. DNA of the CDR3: TGTGCCAGCAGTGAGCGGGCCCTGGATACGCAGTATTTT. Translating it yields CASSERALDTQYF.